This TCR beta chain is from a study of OX40 agonist ivuxolimab in advanced cancers. Some clones are missing from TCRdb's copy, which holds only in-frame ones; the method was immunoSEQ multiplex PCR. The table shows tens of thousands of clones, with roughly 80% occurring only once. The CDR3 totals 11 residues. Trimming left V 4 bases short and J 8 bases short, with 8 bases between. Germline V gives CDR1 SNHLY, CDR2 FYNNEI. As for this clone: Its antigen is unknown.

Study-level results: There was clonal expansion of CD4+ and CD8+ blood T cells by week 6 at 0.1 to 3.0 mg/kg.

The chain carries TRBV2 and TRBJ1-1, with no clear D. This specimen was CD4+ or CD8+ T cells sorted from blood, taken in a trial of the OX40 agonist ivuxolimab. The TCR sequence derives from an adult with an advanced solid tumor such as melanoma, head and neck, liver or kidney cancer. The chain's CDR3 is CASSVTAEAFF. Written as DNA, the CDR3 is TGTGCCAGCAGTGTTACAGCCGAAGCTTTCTTT.